Each of the 19 T cell receptor beta chains below was sequenced from the same sample in a study of cytomegalovirus exposure and HLA in healthy donors. 60 Vbeta and 13 Jbeta primers were used in PCR. Profiling relied on immunoSEQ multiplex PCR, and the TCRdb table lists in-frame clones only, not all of them. The data show some 130,000 clones, with around 80% seen just once and less than 5% held by the top ten. The sequencing sample was made of PBMCs. These TCRs come from a man aged 25 to 45 in good health.

CDR3 bases: TGTGCCAGCAGCTTTGGGACAGGGACCTACGAGCAGTACTTC. Translating it yields CASSFGTGTYEQYF. V gene TRBV5-6 combines with J gene TRBJ2-5; 9 positions match TRBD1. The J call is doubtful: the DNA matches TRBJ2-7 better. This CDR3 is built from 14 residues. The germline gives CDR1 SGHDT, CDR2 YYEEEE.

V usage is TRBV5-1 and J usage is TRBJ2-7; no definite D call. The length of the CDR3 is 12 residues. The V end lost 0 bases, the J end lost 6 bases, and 7 bases lay between the germline ends. Germline assignment: CDR1 SGHRS and CDR2 YFSETQ. CDR3 in DNA: TGCGCCAGCAGCTTGGGGGCCGGCGAGCAGTACTTC. Translation gives CASSLGAGEQYF.

The rearrangement links TRBV11-3 to TRBJ2-1; 8 bases fit TRBD2. CDR1 SGHNT and CDR2 YENEEA come from the germline V gene. After removal of 7 bases from V and 7 bases from J, the junction contained 12 bases not matched to a gene. The CDR3 loop spans 15 amino acids. CDR3 DNA sequence: TGTGCCAGCACCCCAATAGGAGCGGGAGTGAATGAGCAGTTCTTC. Its protein is CASTPIGAGVNEQFF.

This chain connects TRBV29-1 to TRBJ2-5; 11 nucleotides agree with TRBD1. Germline V gene lookup returns CDR1 SQVTM and CDR2 ANQGSEA. This CDR3 spans 15 amino acids. Trimming at V came to 1 base and at J to 3 bases, leaving 4 bases not matched to a gene. The chain's CDR3 is CSVEVGTGGEETQYF. The DNA of the CDR3 is TGCAGCGTTGAAGTCGGGACAGGGGGGGAAGAGACCCAGTACTTC.

This sequence joins TRBV29-1 and TRBJ1-2, with a tentative D call TRBD1 (6 bases). This CDR3 spans 12 amino acids. Deletions cut 1 base from V and 7 bases from J, with 10 bases between. From germline, CDR1 is SQVTM and CDR2 ANQGSEA. DNA for the CDR3: TGCAGCGTTGAAGTAGGCAGGGGTGGCTACACCTTC. Translation gives CSVEVGRGGYTF.

The chain couples TRBV6-1 to TRBJ2-3, with 8 bases identical to TRBD1. The germline gives CDR1 MNHNS, CDR2 SASEGT. V lost 5 bases and J lost 2; bases outside the gene matches: 6. CDR3 length: 15 amino acids. The DNA of the CDR3 is TGTGCCAGCAGTTGGGACAGGAGTAACACAGATACGCAGTATTTT. Its protein product is CASSWDRSNTDTQYF.

The chain is built from TRBV4-1 and TRBJ2-3; 9 bases agree with TRBD2. Germline CDR1 reads MGHRA; CDR2 reads YSYEKL. The CDR3 extends over 22 amino acids. The trim removed 4 bases at V and 4 bases at J, leaving 27 bases unmatched. The chain's CDR3 is CASSLKNRWKWTSATVPDTQYF. The CDR3 bases are TGCGCCAGCAGCCTCAAGAACCGATGGAAATGGACTAGCGCTACAGTGCCAGATACGCAGTATTTT.

Note on this clone: The germline gene is not matched at one end of the junction; a read error may be the cause. V gene TRBV7-7 combines with J gene TRBJ2-3; TRBD2 agrees at 12 bases. The CDR3 is made up of 16 amino acids. The germline gives CDR1 SSHAT, CDR2 FNYEAQ (reference sequence). The CDR3: CASSLELAGGPNTQYF. The DNA of the CDR3 is TGTGCTAGCAGCTTAGAGCTAGCGGGAGGGCCTAATACGCAGTATTTT.

In regard to this clone: Lacking the conserved final phenylalanine or tryptophan, this CDR3 likely reflects a read error. J is TRBJ2-3 and V is TRBV13, with D possibly TRBD2 on 5 matching bases. Germline V gives CDR1 PRHDT, CDR2 FYEKMQ (reference sequence). The CDR3 runs to 14 residues. V dropped 5 bases and J dropped 5 bases, with 14 bases sitting between them. CDR3 amino acids: CASSPQEERDTQYS. The CDR3, as DNA: TGTGCCAGCAGCCCTCAGGAGGAGCGAGATACGCAGTATTCT.

The rearrangement uses TRBV7-2 and TRBJ2-1; D gene ambiguous. Trimming removed 5 bases from V and 3 bases from J, with 5 bases in between. This CDR3 is built from 12 residues. Germline V gene data show CDR1 as SGHTA and CDR2 as FQGNSA. The CDR3 sequence is CASSHSYNEQFF. Here the CDR3 DNA reads TGTGCCAGCAGCCACAGCTACAATGAGCAGTTCTTC.

The gene calls are TRBV27 and TRBJ2-7; TRBD1 matches 7 bases. CDR1 and CDR2 (germline): MNHEY, SMNVEV (reference sequence). CDR3 length: 14 amino acids. V lost 6 bases, J lost 3 bases, and 8 bases stayed unmatched. The CDR3 protein is CASRPTGLVYEQYF. CDR3 DNA sequence: TGTGCCAGCAGACCGACAGGGTTGGTCTACGAGCAGTACTTC.

The chain uses TRBV7-2 and TRBJ2-7, with a possible D match to TRBD1 (5 bases). The V end was cut by 5 bases, the J end by 4 bases, with 9 bases between. Germline CDR1 reads SGHTA; CDR2 reads FQGNSA. This CDR3 spans 12 amino acids. The CDR3 coding sequence is TGTGCCAGCAGCGAGACAGTTTACGAGCAGTACTTC. This encodes CASSETVYEQYF.

This CDR3 is CAWAGTGDQPQHF. Here the CDR3 DNA reads TGTGCCTGGGCCGGGACAGGGGATCAGCCCCAGCATTTT. V usage is TRBV30 and J usage is TRBJ1-5; the match to TRBD1 covers 10 bases. CDR3 size: 13 residues. V shed 5 bases and J 5 bases; nucleotides not matched to a gene: 3. Germline CDR1 GTSNPN, CDR2 SVGIG (reference sequence).

To note about this clone: The junction differs from germline at one of its ends, possibly a read error. The gene calls are TRBV7-7 and TRBJ2-1, with 16 nucleotides matching TRBD2. Germline assignment: CDR1 SSHAT and CDR2 FNYEAQ (reference sequence). The CDR3 consists of 15 residues. This CDR3 is CASSLGLAGGDEQFF. The CDR3 DNA sequence: TGTGCTAGCAGCTTGGGACTAGCGGGAGGGGATGAGCAGTTCTTC.

To note about this clone: Likely a read error: the CDR3 ends without its conserved phenylalanine or tryptophan. The V and J genes are TRBV27 and TRBJ2-7, with 8 bases identical to TRBD2. The CDR3 runs to 15 residues. CDR1 is MNHEY and CDR2 is SMNVEV in the germline V gene (reference sequence). The J segment lost 4 bases and the V segment lost 5 bases, leaving 10 bases of the junction unmatched. CDR3 bases: TGTGCCAGCAGTCCCAACTTAGCGGGATTATACGAGCAGTACCTC. Amino acid sequence: CASSPNLAGLYEQYL.

V usage is TRBV5-4 and J usage is TRBJ2-7; 7 bases are shared with TRBD1. V was clipped by 4 bases and J by 4 bases; unmatched bases: 8. CDR1 is SGHNT, CDR2 YYREEE, per germline (reference sequence). The CDR3 has 14 amino acids. The CDR3 reads CASSHTDRVYEQYF. In nucleotides, the CDR3 is TGTGCCAGCAGCCATACCGACAGGGTTTACGAGCAGTACTTC.

The chain links TRBV7-6 to TRBJ2-2; 9 nucleotides line up with TRBD1. The CDR3 sequence is 15 residues long. Unmatched junction bases numbered 5, after V lost 4 bases and J lost 5 bases. Germline V lookup: CDR1 SGHVS, CDR2 FNYEAQ. The chain's CDR3 is CASSSGQGFTGELFF. The CDR3 DNA reads as TGTGCCAGCAGCTCGGGACAGGGTTTTACCGGGGAGCTGTTTTTT.

The chain links TRBV5-1 to TRBJ2-5; the D gene is possibly TRBD1 (5 bases). V lost 0 bases, J lost 5 bases, and 17 bases lay in between. Germline lookup yields CDR1 SGHRS and CDR2 YFSETQ. CDR3 length: 16 amino acids. This chain's CDR3 is CASSLGTGTLVETQYF. DNA of the CDR3: TGCGCCAGCAGCTTGGGTACAGGAACCCTCGTCGAGACCCAGTACTTC.

The J gene is TRBJ2-2, the V gene TRBV2, with TRBD1 as a possible D gene (6 bases). This CDR3 is built from 15 residues. Between the trimmed V and J ends, which lost 3 bases and 0 bases, there was a span of 8 bases. Germline loops: CDR1 SNHLY, CDR2 FYNNEI. The CDR3 DNA follows: TGTGCCAGCAGTGAGCAGGGGCCGAACACCGGGGAGCTGTTTTTT. As protein: CASSEQGPNTGELFF. Using reference TRBV2 and TRBJ2-2 for the parts outside the CDR3, the full variable domain is EPEVTQTPSHQVTQMGQEVILRCVPISNHLYFYWYRQILGQKVEFLVSFYNNEISEKSEIFDDQFSVERPDGSNFTLKIRSTKLEDSAMYFCASSEQGPNTGELFFGEGSRLTVL.